There are many counts of the clone carrying this T cell receptor beta chain. This specimen comes from a study of early T cells in non-severe SARS-CoV-2 infection. Germline V gives CDR1 LGHDT, CDR2 YNNKEL (reference sequence). CDR3 length: 17 amino acids. The V and J ends lost 1 base and 0 bases, in that order; junction bases with no gene match: 3. TCRdb reprocessed the 5' RACE reads via MiXCR and lists one record per CDR3 protein. The table includes approximately 99,000 distinct CDR3 sequences, roughly an eighth detected once. The chain is built from TRBV3-1 and TRBJ2-2; 9 bases line up with TRBD2. The sample consisted of whole blood. The receptor comes from an adult who was a healthcare worker with PCR-confirmed SARS-CoV-2 infection or an uninfected control (not recorded which). DNA for the CDR3: TGTGCCAGCAGCCAAGGACTAGCGGCGACGAACACCGGGGAGCTGTTTTTT. Amino acid sequence: CASSQGLAATNTGELFF.